What follows are 24 T cell receptor beta chains derived from one specimen sequenced in a study of T cell repertoires in cytomegalovirus infection. These receptors lack a known antigen. Each CDR3 protein gets one entry after TCRdb re-called the reads with MiXCR. The sample has 550,000 to 700,000 distinct CDR3 sequences, roughly 42% seen once; the top ten hold 40% to 60%. The sample here was cultured PBMCs, taken from culture after CMV antigen stimulation. The receptors originated from a human donor in good health (CMV status not recorded). Some clones in this sample may be carry-over from other donors' samples.

This clonotype showed up just once. V usage is TRBV5-6 and J usage is TRBJ1-5, with 7 bases lining up with TRBD1. This CDR3 region has 15 residues. Unmatched junction bases numbered 2, after V lost 0 bases and J lost 2 bases. Looked up from germline, CDR1 is SGHDT and CDR2 is YYEEEE. CDR3 residues: CASSLGDRRNQPQHF. CDR3 nucleotides: TGTGCCAGCAGCTTGGGGGACAGACGCAATCAGCCCCAGCATTTT. The whole variable domain, filled in from reference TRBV5-6 and TRBJ1-5, reads DAGVTQSPTHLIKTRGQQVTLRCSPKSGHDTVSWYQQALGQGPQFIFQYYEEEERQRGNFPDRFSGHQFPNYSSELNVNALLLGDSALYLCASSLGDRRNQPQHFGDGTRLSIL.

The chain employs TRBV24-1 and TRBJ2-7; D ambiguous. This CDR3 comprises 13 residues. CDR1 and CDR2 from the germline V gene are KGHDR and SFDVKD. The CDR3 bases are TGTGGGTCGCTCGGCGTAGGAATCTACGAGCAGTACTTC. Translating it yields CGSLGVGIYEQYF.

This clonotype turned up a few times. The gene calls are TRBV5-1 and TRBJ2-7; D unresolved. This CDR3 is 15 amino acids long. V was cut by 0 bases and J by 0 bases, with 10 bases left in between. Germline V CDR1 and CDR2: SGHRS, YFSETQ. CDR3 nucleotide sequence: TGCGCCAGCAGCTTGGGTACGGCCAGCTCCTACGAGCAGTACTTC. Encoded protein: CASSLGTASSYEQYF.

This chain connects TRBV7-6 to TRBJ1-2; D not resolved. Germline V gives CDR1 SGHVS, CDR2 FNYEAQ. Trimming left V 2 bases short and J 4 bases short, with 11 bases between. This CDR3 is built from 14 residues. The CDR3 is CASSLPGGFYGYTF. The CDR3 DNA reads TGTGCCAGCAGCTTACCTGGCGGCTTCTATGGCTACACCTTC. Supplemented by reference TRBV7-6 and TRBJ1-2, the full variable domain reads GAGVSQSPRYKVTKRGQDVALRCDPISGHVSLYWYRQALGQGPEFLTYFNYEAQQDKSGLPNDRFSAERPEGSISTLTIQRTEQRDSAMYRCASSLPGGFYGYTFGSGTRLTVV.

This chain uses TRBV18 with TRBJ1-4; D unresolved. With 6 bases removed from V and 13 bases from J, the gap between germline ends came to 18 bases. Germline V CDR1 and CDR2: KGHSH, LQKENI. The CDR3 totals 13 residues. CDR3 in amino acids: CASSLTSTDGLFF. The CDR3 nucleotides are TGTGCCAGCTCGCTGACCTCCACTGACGGACTGTTTTTT.

The rearrangement links TRBV19 to TRBJ2-7; TRBD1 matches 9 bases. V lost 9 bases, J lost 4 bases, and 4 bases stayed unmatched. The V gene's germline CDR1 is LNHDA and CDR2 SQIVND (reference sequence). CDR3 size: 12 residues. As DNA, the CDR3 is TGTGCCAGCGGACAGGGGTCTTACGAGCAGTACTTC. Protein sequence: CASGQGSYEQYF.

J is TRBJ1-1 and V is TRBV2, with D tentatively TRBD1 (5 bases). This CDR3 is built from 14 residues. Germline CDR1 reads SNHLY; CDR2 reads FYNNEI. Between the trimmed V and J ends, which lost 9 bases and 4 bases, there was a span of 18 bases. CDR3 residues: CARVLGVGTTEAFF. The CDR3 nucleotides are TGTGCCAGGGTGTTGGGGGTGGGAACCACTGAAGCTTTCTTT.

V usage is TRBV7-9 and J usage is TRBJ1-2, with 7 bases that match TRBD1. Germline V gene data show CDR1 as SEHNR and CDR2 as FQNEAQ (reference sequence). V trimming: 5 bases; J trimming: 2 bases; junction bases outside the gene matches: 5. There are 14 residues in the CDR3. The chain's CDR3 is CASSPKQGNYGYTF. CDR3 sequence (DNA): TGTGCCAGCAGCCCAAAACAGGGGAACTATGGCTACACCTTC.

The chain employs TRBV7-4 and TRBJ2-7; TRBD2 is a possible D gene (6 bases). Trimming took 7 bases from V and 7 from J, leaving 26 bases between them. This CDR3 comprises 16 residues. Germline lookup yields CDR1 SGHVT and CDR2 SQSDAQ. The CDR3 protein is CASILQSGTLEGEQYF. Written as DNA, the CDR3 is TGTGCCAGCATCCTCCAAAGTGGGACTTTGGAAGGGGAGCAGTACTTC.

This sequence joins TRBV7-9 and TRBJ2-3, with no clear D. This CDR3 region has 16 residues. Germline V CDR1 and CDR2: SEHNR, FQNEAQ (reference sequence). Trimming pared 1 base from V and 0 bases from J, leaving 11 bases between. CDR3 DNA sequence: TGTGCCAGCAGCTTAGGTATTCTGGCAAGCACAGATACGCAGTATTTT. It yields the protein CASSLGILASTDTQYF.

This clonotype occurred many times. The chain uses TRBV7-2 and TRBJ2-7; 7 positions match TRBD2. V shed 5 bases and J 2 bases; nucleotides not matched to a gene: 6. This CDR3 comprises 14 residues. Germline assignment: CDR1 SGHTA and CDR2 FQGNSA. CDR3 bases: TGTGCCAGCAGCCTCATAGCGGGCCCCTACGAGCAGTACTTC. Amino acids: CASSLIAGPYEQYF.

This clonotype has a single count. The rearrangement uses TRBV28 and TRBJ1-6; 11 bases are shared with TRBD1. Germline assignment: CDR1 MDHEN and CDR2 SYDVKM. CDR3 size: 16 residues. V lost 4 bases, J lost 7 bases, and 6 bases stayed unmatched. The CDR3 bases are TGTGCCAGCAGTTCCAGTCGGGACAGGGGGAATTCACCCCTCCACTTT. It yields the protein CASSSSRDRGNSPLHF.

The rearrangement joins TRBV12-3 or TRBV12-4 to TRBJ2-2, with D tentatively TRBD2 (6 bases). V was clipped by 5 bases and J by 0 bases, with 7 bases between them. CDR3 length equals 14 residues. The chain's CDR3 is CASSGLPNTGELFF. The DNA for the CDR3 is TGTGCCAGCAGTGGACTACCGAACACCGGGGAGCTGTTTTTT.

This clonotype was recorded at least ten times. J is TRBJ1-5 and V is TRBV7-6, with 8 bases fitting TRBD1. Germline lookup yields CDR1 SGHVS and CDR2 FNYEAQ. The CDR3 sequence is 17 residues long. The V segment lost 5 bases and the J segment 3 bases; nucleotides outside the gene matches: 12. As DNA, the CDR3 is TGTGCCAGCAGCATTGGGACAGGAGGACAGAACAATCAGCCCCAGCATTTT. The encoded protein is CASSIGTGGQNNQPQHF.

The rearrangement uses TRBV7-2 and TRBJ2-5; 8 bases match TRBD2. The CDR3 sequence is 16 residues long. With 0 bases clipped from V and 7 bases from J, the junction kept 10 bases outside the gene matches. Germline-derived CDR1 and CDR2 are SGHTA and FQGNSA. The CDR3: CASSLAPTSGLATQYF. CDR3 DNA: TGTGCCAGCAGCTTAGCCCCTACTAGCGGTCTGGCGACCCAGTACTTC.

This clonotype showed up just a few times. The CDR3 loop is CASSPGLLGTQYF. As DNA, the CDR3 is TGTGCCAGCAGCCCAGGACTACTCGGGACCCAGTACTTC. The chain links TRBV5-6 to TRBJ2-5, with D perhaps TRBD2 (6 bases). V dropped 4 bases and J dropped 7 bases, with 14 bases sitting between them. The CDR3 has 13 residues. The germline V gene encodes CDR1 SGHDT and CDR2 YYEEEE.

CDR3 sequence: CSAAGLADRSSYNEQFF. The CDR3 coding sequence is TGCAGCGCTGCGGGCCTAGCGGACCGGAGCTCCTACAATGAGCAGTTCTTC. This chain uses TRBV29-1 with TRBJ2-1; TRBD2 agrees at 7 bases. CDR1 is SQVTM and CDR2 is ANQGSEA in the germline V gene. There are 17 residues in the CDR3. V was clipped by 7 bases and J by 0 bases; unmatched bases: 15.

This chain connects TRBV12-3 or TRBV12-4 to TRBJ2-7, with D tentatively TRBD1 (7 bases). With 10 bases removed from V and 6 bases from J, the gap between germline ends came to 19 bases. The CDR3 loop spans 13 amino acids. The CDR3 DNA reads TGTGCCACCTCGTGGGCAGGGGGAGGCGAGCAGTACTTC. The encoded protein is CATSWAGGGEQYF.

This clonotype was found once. The chain links TRBV5-5 to TRBJ2-7; D could derive from TRBD1 or TRBD2 (5 bases each). The CDR3 extends over 14 amino acids. The V end lost 3 bases, the J end lost 6 bases, and 16 bases lay between the germline ends. Germline CDR1 reads SGHKS; CDR2 reads YYEKEE (reference sequence). The CDR3 spells CASSSGTPLTEQYF. CDR3 DNA sequence: TGTGCCAGCAGCTCCGGGACGCCACTAACCGAGCAGTACTTC.

This chain joins TRBV7-8 and TRBJ2-2; TRBD2 matches 8 bases. Germline-derived CDR1 and CDR2 are SGHVS and FQNEAQ. Germline trimming cut 1 base from V and 7 bases from J; bases unmatched to any gene: 17. There are 19 residues in the CDR3. The CDR3 sequence: CASSLEFWTGGQQVGELFF. The CDR3 nucleotides read TGTGCCAGCAGCTTAGAGTTTTGGACGGGGGGGCAGCAGGTCGGGGAGCTGTTTTTT. Full variable domain (remainder filled in from reference TRBV7-8 and TRBJ2-2): GAGVSQSPRYKVAKRGQDVALRCDPISGHVSLFWYQQALGQGPEFLTYFQNEAQLDKSGLPSDRFFAERPEGSVSTLKIQRTQQEDSAVYLCASSLEFWTGGQQVGELFFGEGSRLTVL.

The chain uses TRBV7-6 and TRBJ2-5, with 11 positions matching TRBD2. Germline CDR1 is SGHVS and CDR2 is FNYEAQ. This CDR3 contains 16 residues. The junction had 7 bases not matched to a gene; V was cut back by 5 bases and J by 2 bases. As DNA, the CDR3 is TGTGCCAGCAGCCCTGGACTAGCGGGCCCTCAAGAGACCCAGTACTTC. As protein: CASSPGLAGPQETQYF.

This clonotype has a count of ten or more. The gene calls are TRBV7-2 and TRBJ2-7; D remains unclear. Looked up from germline, CDR1 is SGHTA and CDR2 is FQGNSA. V lost 8 bases, J lost 7 bases, and 15 bases lay in between. The CDR3 is made up of 12 amino acids. The CDR3 reads CASGFLRSEQYF. For the CDR3, the DNA is TGTGCCAGCGGATTTCTCAGGAGTGAGCAGTACTTC.

The chain joins TRBV20-1 to TRBJ1-1; 7 nucleotides align to TRBD1. The germline V gene encodes CDR1 DFQATT and CDR2 SNEGSKA (reference sequence). The CDR3 consists of 16 residues. The J segment lost 3 bases and the V segment lost 1 base, leaving 11 bases of the junction unmatched. CDR3: CSARVRGGGLHTEAFF. The DNA for the CDR3 is TGCAGTGCTAGAGTGAGAGGGGGCGGTCTCCACACTGAAGCTTTCTTT.

This clonotype was seen more than once but under ten times. The chain uses TRBV11-2 and TRBJ2-5; 8 bases fit TRBD2. CDR1 is SGHAT and CDR2 is FQNNGV in the germline V gene. The V and J ends lost 4 bases and 4 bases, in that order; junction bases with no gene match: 11. There are 16 residues in the CDR3. CDR3 nucleotide sequence: TGTGCCAGCAGCTCCTGGACAACCGGGGGGGGAGAGACCCAGTACTTC. Translated: CASSSWTTGGGETQYF.